Listed here are 31 T cell receptor beta chains from one sample, sequenced in a study of radiotherapy plus CTLA-4 blockade in lung cancer (dated by TCRdb to 2016 to 2019). Receptors were amplified or captured by the immunoSEQ multiplex PCR assay. The clones in this table, taken by TCRdb from immuneACCESS, are in-frame only. Not every clone is retained; where verified, under half of the shortfall comes from an unresolved V gene, and the cause of the rest is unknown. The sample table contains 60,000 to 65,000 clones; only one count was recorded for about 72% of them. The ten largest clones capture 4% to 5.5% of the sample. Sequences were derived from peripheral blood, sampled from a patient treated with radiotherapy plus ipilimumab. The origin of the receptors is a human donor with non-small cell lung cancer who had a complete response to radiotherapy plus ipilimumab.

The V gene is TRBV7-8, the J gene TRBJ2-5; D uncertain. The CDR3 runs to 13 residues. Trimming cost V 5 bases and J 2 bases, with 9 bases left between them. Germline lookup yields CDR1 SGHVS and CDR2 FQNEAQ. The CDR3 DNA reads as TGTGCCAGCAGCAAGACATATCAAGAGACCCAGTACTTC. Translation gives CASSKTYQETQYF.

The rearrangement links TRBV5-1 to TRBJ2-6, with a possible D match to TRBD1 (6 bases). The length of the CDR3 is 17 residues. Per the germline V gene, CDR1 is SGHRS and CDR2 is YFSETQ. V lost 2 bases and J 0 bases, leaving 12 bases between the germline ends. CDR3 sequence reads: CASSFDRQGSGANVLTF. CDR3 DNA: TGCGCCAGCAGCTTCGACAGGCAGGGCTCTGGGGCCAACGTCCTGACTTTC.

The chain combines TRBV20-1 with TRBJ2-7, with D tentatively TRBD1 (7 bases). Germline V gives CDR1 DFQATT, CDR2 SNEGSKA (reference sequence). The V end lost 5 bases, the J end lost 6 bases, and 11 bases lay between the germline ends. The CDR3 has 11 amino acids. The CDR3 coding sequence is TGCAGTGCTGCCCAGGGGGGCGAGCAGTACGTC. Amino acid sequence: CSAAQGGEQYV.

Only a few counts were recorded for this clone. J is TRBJ1-1 and V is TRBV29-1; D ambiguous. Looked up from germline, CDR1 is SQVTM and CDR2 is ANQGSEA. The germline V and J ends were trimmed by 7 bases and 8 bases, with 14 bases remaining between them. CDR3 length: 11 residues. The CDR3 loop reads CSADRAAEAFF. DNA for the CDR3: TGCAGCGCCGACCGGGCAGCAGAAGCTTTCTTT.

This rearrangement joins TRBV6-5 to TRBJ1-2; tentatively, D is TRBD1 (6 bases). V lost 8 bases and J 4 bases, leaving 17 bases between the germline ends. The CDR3 spans 14 residues. Germline V CDR1 and CDR2: MNHEY, SVGAGI. The CDR3 reads CASWGRGGGYGYTF. The DNA for the CDR3 is TGTGCCAGCTGGGGTAGGGGGGGCGGCTATGGCTACACCTTC.

The V gene is TRBV19, the J gene TRBJ2-1; perhaps TRBD1 as D (6 bases). CDR1 is LNHDA, CDR2 SQIVND, per germline (reference sequence). V lost 0 bases and J 3 bases, leaving 12 bases between the germline ends. The CDR3 covers 16 residues. The CDR3 loop reads CASSIDRGGDYNEQFF. The CDR3 bases are TGTGCCAGTAGTATAGACAGGGGTGGAGACTACAATGAGCAGTTCTTC.

The V call is TRBV19, the J call TRBJ1-5, with TRBD1 matching over 8 bases. V was clipped by 4 bases and J by 7 bases; unmatched bases: 9. This CDR3 is 15 amino acids long. The germline V gene encodes CDR1 LNHDA and CDR2 SQIVND (reference sequence). This CDR3 reads CASSTGGREGQPQHF. CDR3 nucleotides: TGTGCCAGTAGTACAGGGGGCAGGGAGGGACAGCCCCAGCATTTT.

V gene TRBV28 combines with J gene TRBJ1-5, with 7 bases lining up with TRBD1. J gave up 0 bases and V 3 bases, and 8 bases lay outside the gene matches. Looked up from germline, CDR1 is MDHEN and CDR2 is SYDVKM. The CDR3 sequence is 17 residues long. CDR3 in DNA: TGTGCCAGCAGTTTCGGAGGGGGCGGGTATAGCAATCAGCCCCAGCATTTT. Protein product: CASSFGGGGYSNQPQHF.

This clone was detected only once. The chain uses TRBV29-1 and TRBJ2-7, with TRBD1 identical over 9 bases. J gave up 2 bases and V 4 bases, and 3 bases lay outside the gene matches. CDR1 SQVTM and CDR2 ANQGSEA come from the germline V gene. This CDR3 comprises 13 residues. The CDR3 region is CSVAQGATYEQYF. CDR3 coding DNA: TGCAGCGTTGCACAGGGGGCTACCTACGAGCAGTACTTC.

This clone appeared once. This chain uses TRBV11-2 with TRBJ2-2; the match to TRBD1 covers 9 bases. Germline V gives CDR1 SGHAT, CDR2 FQNNGV. The length of the CDR3 is 16 residues. V was pared by 4 bases and J by 0 bases, with 3 bases of the junction left unmatched. CDR3 sequence (DNA): TGTGCCAGCAGCTCACAGGGGGCTTCGAACACCGGGGAGCTGTTTTTT. Amino acid sequence: CASSSQGASNTGELFF.

This rearrangement joins TRBV5-1 to TRBJ2-2, with unresolved D. Trimming removed 8 bases at V and 1 base at J, with 15 bases between. Per the germline V gene, CDR1 is SGHRS and CDR2 is YFSETQ. This CDR3 has 15 amino acids. In DNA, the CDR3 is TGCGCCAGTCGAACCTCGGAGCGGAACACCGGGGAGCTGTTTTTT. It is translated as CASRTSERNTGELFF.

The chain joins TRBV7-2 to TRBJ1-4; 7 positions match TRBD1. The CDR3 totals 15 residues. V shed 5 bases and J 7 bases; nucleotides not matched to a gene: 10. Germline assignment: CDR1 SGHTA and CDR2 FQGNSA. In DNA, the CDR3 is TGTGCCAGCAGCCAAGGAACGGGACAGCGTGAAAAACTGTTTTTT. This encodes CASSQGTGQREKLFF. The variable domain in full, with the rest retrieved from reference TRBV7-2 and TRBJ1-4, is GAGVSQSPSNKVTEKGKDVELRCDPISGHTALYWYRQSLGQGLEFLIYFQGNSAPDKSGLPSDRFSAERTGGSVSTLTIQRTQQEDSAVYLCASSQGTGQREKLFFGSGTQLSVL.

The chain is built from TRBV5-1 and TRBJ2-1; TRBD1 matches 10 bases. Germline CDR1 SGHRS, CDR2 YFSETQ. The CDR3 is made up of 16 amino acids. With 1 base clipped from V and 7 bases from J, the junction kept 8 bases outside the gene matches. The CDR3 coding sequence is TGCGCCAGCAGCTTGAGTTTGGGACAGGGGAGGAATGAGCAGTTCTTC. Residues: CASSLSLGQGRNEQFF.

V and J are TRBV19 and TRBJ2-7; 14 nucleotides line up with TRBD2. J lost 3 bases, V lost 4 bases, and 2 bases had no gene match. This CDR3 is 15 amino acids long. CDR1 and CDR2 (germline): LNHDA, SQIVND (reference sequence). The CDR3 DNA follows: TGTGCCAGTAGTAAGGGACTAGCGGGAGACTACGAGCAGTACGTC. Translated: CASSKGLAGDYEQYV.

The gene calls are TRBV7-9 and TRBJ2-4, with 8 bases matching TRBD1. Looked up from germline, CDR1 is SEHNR and CDR2 is FQNEAQ (reference sequence). With 3 bases clipped from V and 8 bases from J, the junction kept 6 bases outside the gene matches. CDR3 length equals 14 residues. The CDR3 loop reads CASSFQGARDIQYF. DNA for the CDR3: TGTGCCAGCAGCTTCCAGGGGGCGAGGGACATTCAGTACTTC.

The chain recombines TRBV28 with TRBJ1-1; D unclear. The germline V and J ends were trimmed by 7 bases and 1 base, with 10 bases remaining between them. Germline CDR1 reads MDHEN; CDR2 reads SYDVKM. This CDR3 spans 13 amino acids. CDR3: CASTLSGNTEAFF. CDR3 nucleotides: TGTGCCAGCACCCTCAGTGGGAACACTGAAGCTTTCTTT.

The J gene is TRBJ1-2, the V gene TRBV4-1; D may be TRBD1 (5 bases). In germline, CDR1 is MGHRA, CDR2 YSYEKL. Trimming shortened V by 4 bases and J by 4 bases, and 22 bases separated the two germline ends. CDR3 size: 17 residues. The CDR3 DNA reads as TGCGCCAGCAGCCCATTGTGGCCGCCTACTGGGGGCTATGGCTACACCTTC. The encoded protein is CASSPLWPPTGGYGYTF.

This chain connects TRBV4-3 to TRBJ1-1; the match to TRBD1 covers 9 bases. V dropped 6 bases and J dropped 7; count of bases not matched to a gene: 6. CDR3 length: 13 amino acids. Germline V gene data show CDR1 as LGHNA and CDR2 as YSLEER. CDR3 DNA: TGCGCCAGCAGGGGGGACAGGGTTAGTGAAGCTTTCTTT. Protein product: CASRGDRVSEAFF.

This rearrangement joins TRBV11-3 to TRBJ2-7; a possible D gene is TRBD2 (5 bases). Deletions cut 4 bases from V and 6 bases from J, with 13 bases between. From germline, CDR1 is SGHNT and CDR2 YENEEA. The CDR3 consists of 13 residues. CDR3 protein: CASSSEGWGEQYF. CDR3 nucleotides: TGTGCCAGCAGCTCAGAGGGTTGGGGCGAGCAGTACTTC.

The CDR3 DNA sequence: TGCGCCAGCAGCGTTGGATCGGTTGGTGGGGCCAACGTCCTGACTTTC. It specifies CASSVGSVGGANVLTF. This sequence joins TRBV5-1 and TRBJ2-6; no definite D call. The CDR3 has 16 amino acids. Trimming removed 4 bases at V and 3 bases at J, with 14 bases between. Germline V gene sequence: CDR1 SGHRS, CDR2 YFSETQ. The full variable domain, completed using reference TRBV5-1 and TRBJ2-6, is KAGVTQTPRYLIKTRGQQVTLSCSPISGHRSVSWYQQTPGQGLQFLFEYFSETQRNKGNFPGRFSGRQFSNSRSEMNVSTLELGDSALYLCASSVGSVGGANVLTFGAGSRLTVL.

This clone was seen once. The rearrangement uses TRBV5-1 and TRBJ2-1; 7 positions agree with TRBD2. The CDR3 has 15 amino acids. Germline V gene sequence: CDR1 SGHRS, CDR2 YFSETQ. V trimming: 0 bases; J trimming: 4 bases; junction bases outside the gene matches: 4. In DNA, the CDR3 is TGCGCCAGCAGCTTGGGCGGGGGATCTTACAATGAGCAGTTCTTC. Its protein is CASSLGGGSYNEQFF.

Only one count was recorded for this clone. The chain couples TRBV5-4 to TRBJ1-1; D is unresolved. This CDR3 has 14 residues. The ends were cut back, 4 bases at V and 5 bases at J, with 15 bases in the middle. CDR1 SGHNT and CDR2 YYREEE come from the germline V gene (reference sequence). The CDR3 bases are TGTGCCAGCAGCCCCATGCGGGGAAAGACTGAAGCTTTCTTT. As protein: CASSPMRGKTEAFF.

This clone was seen a handful of times. This chain joins TRBV18 and TRBJ2-7; no firm D call. The CDR3 covers 14 residues. Trimming took 0 bases from V and 3 from J, leaving 9 bases between them. Germline V gene lookup returns CDR1 KGHSH and CDR2 LQKENI. The CDR3 DNA is TGTGCCAGCTCACCACCTATAGACGGCTACGAGCAGTACTTC. Translated, it gives CASSPPIDGYEQYF.

The chain combines TRBV28 with TRBJ1-1; D remains unclear. The germline CDR1 and CDR2 sequences are MDHEN and SYDVKM. V lost 5 bases, J lost 5 bases, and 18 bases lay in between. The CDR3 contains 15 residues. The CDR3 region is CASSPTPGPGTEAFF. In DNA form, the CDR3 reads TGTGCCAGCAGTCCAACGCCAGGTCCGGGGACTGAAGCTTTCTTT.

The chain recombines TRBV5-1 with TRBJ1-4, with D perhaps matching TRBD1 (5 bases). The germline V gene encodes CDR1 SGHRS and CDR2 YFSETQ. Trimming took off 0 bases at V and 5 bases at J, with 5 bases between the two ends. The CDR3 covers 13 residues. The CDR3 DNA follows: TGCGCCAGCAGCTTGGGACAGAATGAAAAACTGTTTTTT. It encodes CASSLGQNEKLFF.

This clone was detected a few times. V gene TRBV19 combines with J gene TRBJ1-3; no clear D gene. CDR3 length equals 17 residues. Trimming took 1 base from V and 5 from J, leaving 18 bases between them. Looked up from germline, CDR1 is LNHDA and CDR2 is SQIVND (reference sequence). Here the CDR3 reads CASSIGPGQRIRNTIYF. In DNA, the CDR3 is TGTGCCAGTAGTATAGGCCCAGGCCAGCGAATTCGAAACACCATATATTTT.

The chain has TRBV7-8 and TRBJ1-5; 9 nucleotides align to TRBD1. The CDR3 has 16 residues. Trimming at V came to 0 bases and at J to 2 bases, leaving 2 bases not matched to a gene. Germline values: CDR1 SGHVS, CDR2 FQNEAQ. The CDR3 DNA follows: TGTGCCAGCAGCTTAGCGGACAGGGGCCGCAATCAGCCCCAGCATTTT. Translated: CASSLADRGRNQPQHF. Based on the CDR3 plus reference TRBV7-8 and TRBJ1-5, the full variable domain is GAGVSQSPRYKVAKRGQDVALRCDPISGHVSLFWYQQALGQGPEFLTYFQNEAQLDKSGLPSDRFFAERPEGSVSTLKIQRTQQEDSAVYLCASSLADRGRNQPQHFGDGTRLSIL.

The rearrangement uses TRBV7-9 and TRBJ2-7; D uncertain. CDR1 is SEHNR, CDR2 FQNEAQ, per germline (reference sequence). V was clipped by 2 bases and J by 4 bases, with 6 bases between them. The CDR3 length is 12 residues. The CDR3 here is CASSLNSYEQYV. In DNA form, the CDR3 reads TGTGCCAGCAGCTTAAACAGTTACGAGCAGTACGTC.

This clone has just a few counts. The rearrangement joins TRBV5-4 to TRBJ1-5; perhaps TRBD1 as D (6 bases). The CDR3 totals 15 residues. Trimming cost V 4 bases and J 0 bases, with 11 bases left between them. Germline CDR1 SGHNT, CDR2 YYREEE (reference sequence). The CDR3 reads CASSRGAGSNQPQHF. Written as DNA, the CDR3 is TGTGCCAGCAGCCGGGGGGCGGGTAGCAATCAGCCCCAGCATTTT. The full variable domain, its missing parts supplied by reference TRBV5-4 and TRBJ1-5, is ETGVTQSPTHLIKTRGQQVTLRCSSQSGHNTVSWYQQALGQGPQFIFQYYREEENGRGNFPPRFSGLQFPNYSSELNVNALELDDSALYLCASSRGAGSNQPQHFGDGTRLSIL.

The gene calls are TRBV15 and TRBJ2-3, with TRBD1 matching 12 bases. The CDR3 runs 13 residues. J gave up 13 bases and V 1 base, and 3 bases lay outside the gene matches. Germline V CDR1 and CDR2: LNHNV, YYDKDF (reference sequence). The CDR3 nucleotides read TGTGCCACCAGCAGAGTTGGGACAGGGGGCGAGTATTTT. Its protein product is CATSRVGTGGEYF.

By proportion, this clone is medium-sized (0.01 to 0.1%). The V call is TRBV6-5, the J call TRBJ1-6; perhaps TRBD1 as D (5 bases). Germline CDR1 reads MNHEY; CDR2 reads SVGAGI. The CDR3 loop spans 15 amino acids. Trimming left V 2 bases short and J 7 bases short, with 12 bases between. The chain's CDR3 is CASSYDSLLNSPLHF. The DNA for the CDR3 is TGTGCCAGCAGTTACGACAGCTTATTAAATTCACCCCTCCACTTT.